This T cell receptor beta chain is drawn from a study of T cell responses to AZD1222 COVID-19 vaccine. The CDR3 covers 14 residues. Germline CDR1 and CDR2: SGHTS and YDEGEE. The V and J ends lost 4 bases and 7 bases respectively, with 15 bases between them. The method was immunoSEQ multiplex PCR; TCRdb's version includes in-frame clones alone and lacks a portion of them. The repertoire includes 160,000 or so clones, 92% of them detected once, and 1% to 1.4% sits in the top ten. This sequence was found in an adult who received the AZD1222 COVID-19 vaccine. The V gene is TRBV5-8, the J gene TRBJ1-5; D gene unclear. The sample in question was peripheral blood, obtained 28 days after the second AZD1222 dose. The CDR3 nucleotides read TGTGCCAGCAGCCCGTCTTGGGTGGGCCAGCCCCAGCATTTT. Its protein product is CASSPSWVGQPQHF.